The clone carrying this T cell receptor beta chain was counted ten times or more. These data belong to a study of T-cell reconstitution after alpha-beta-depleted transplantation in children. Construction of the TCRbeta library involved unique molecular identifiers. TCRdb re-called the PCR reads through MiXCR, storing one row per CDR3 protein. The data contain hundreds of thousands of distinct CDR3 sequences, around 13% of them singletons. Germline CDR1 and CDR2: SGHRS and YFSETQ. V lost 4 bases and J lost 7; bases outside the gene matches: 10. This CDR3 is built from 14 residues. J is TRBJ1-2 and V is TRBV5-1; 7 bases agree with TRBD1. This clonotype was obtained from a human donor who donated a stem cell graft to a child with combined immunodeficiency. Specimen: PBMCs from the stem cell graft donor, collected from the stem cell graft. The chain's CDR3 is CASSQKTGSFGYTF. CDR3 nucleotide sequence: TGCGCCAGCAGCCAAAAGACAGGGTCCTTTGGCTACACCTTC.